The following is a T cell receptor beta chain sequence with its context. The antigen is unknown. The germline V gene encodes CDR1 SGHVS and CDR2 FNYEAQ. This CDR3 has 15 amino acids. The V segment lost 0 bases and the J segment 6 bases; nucleotides outside the gene matches: 2. The data were obtained in a study of immune evolution from preneoplasia to lung adenocarcinoma. Study in general: HLA loss of heterozygosity: around 6.5% AIS, about 14% MIA, around 35% ADC, none AAH.

Whole-study results and caveats: Top clone share appeared to fall from AAH through AIS, MIA, adenocarcinoma.

Resections took place in Japan or China from 2014 to 2017. H&E slides confirmed each diagnosis, reviewed by two pathologists independently. Assay used: immunoSEQ multiplex PCR; TCRdb lists only in-frame clones, some missing. This sample has more than 9,500 clones, with about 83% found just once. This sequence joins TRBV7-6 and TRBJ2-7; 13 bases map to TRBD2. Material for sequencing was FFPE tissue from an adenomatous hyperplasia lung lesion. Subset specified: atypical adenomatous hyperplasia (AAH), lung preneoplasia. The TCR originated in a person aged 50 to 70 with lung adenocarcinoma. CDR3 bases: TGTGCCAGCAGCTTAGCGGGGACTAGCGGGACCGAGCAGTACTTC. Protein: CASSLAGTSGTEQYF.